Presented here are 7 T cell receptor beta chains from one specimen sequenced in a study of blood T cell repertoires in COVID-19. The data were produced by immunoSEQ multiplex PCR, yet TCRdb's version contains in-frame clones alone and is incomplete. The sample records some 320,000 clones, roughly 90% being singletons. The sample was PBMCs or T cells enriched from blood (not recorded which). These receptors were taken from a woman in her thirties who had been exposed to COVID-19.

J is TRBJ1-1 and V is TRBV19; tentative D call: TRBD1 (5 bases). This CDR3 has 15 amino acids. CDR1 is LNHDA, CDR2 SQIVND, per germline (reference sequence). V lost 6 bases, J lost 3 bases, and 17 bases lay in between. The CDR3 DNA reads TGTGCCAGTAGGCGGGGTGTCGGGGGGGACACTGAAGCTTTCTTT. Translating gives CASRRGVGGDTEAFF.

V usage is TRBV25-1 and J usage is TRBJ1-1; no clear D. The V gene's germline CDR1 is MGHDK and CDR2 SYGVNS. Trimming took off 2 bases at V and 1 base at J, with 8 bases between the two ends. CDR3 length: 14 amino acids. The CDR3 sequence: CASSEIVGNTEAFF. Here the CDR3 DNA reads TGTGCCAGCAGTGAAATTGTCGGGAACACTGAAGCTTTCTTT.

This rearrangement joins TRBV4-1 to TRBJ2-7; TRBD1 is a possible D gene (5 bases). V was trimmed by 4 bases and J by 0 bases, leaving 10 bases between them. Germline-derived CDR1 and CDR2 are MGHRA and YSYEKL. The CDR3 is made up of 14 amino acids. CDR3 nucleotide sequence: TGCGCCAGCAGCCGAAGCCAGGGCTCCTACGAGCAGTACTTC. Protein: CASSRSQGSYEQYF.

This clone was seen a few times. This chain connects TRBV23-1 to TRBJ1-5, with D unresolved. TRBV23-1 is placed among ORFs of uncertain function. The length of the CDR3 is 13 residues. V lost 2 bases and J lost 9, with 11 bases in between. CDR3: CASSQHGSGPQHF. The CDR3 nucleotides are TGCGCCAGCAGTCAACACGGTTCGGGGCCCCAGCATTTT.

The chain has TRBV10-3 and TRBJ2-5, with 8 bases lining up with TRBD1. CDR1 and CDR2 (germline): ENHRY, SYGVKD. The trim removed 4 bases at V and 2 bases at J, leaving 3 bases unmatched. The length of the CDR3 is 14 residues. CDR3 in DNA: TGTGCCATCAGTGGGGACAGGCTACAAGAGACCCAGTACTTC. This translates into CAISGDRLQETQYF.

For this clone: Other DNA sequences in this specimen translate into the identical CDR3. The V call is TRBV5-4, the J call TRBJ2-7; no firm D call. The CDR3 spans 13 residues. Germline CDR1 reads SGHNT; CDR2 reads YYREEE (reference sequence). The V gene lost 1 base and the J gene lost 1 base, with 6 bases spanning the gap. The CDR3 region is CASSLTGSYEQYF. The CDR3 DNA is TGTGCCAGCAGCTTGACCGGTTCCTACGAGCAGTACTTC.

This sequence joins TRBV6-5 and TRBJ1-5; TRBD1 aligns across 8 bases. The CDR3 runs to 15 residues. The V gene's germline CDR1 is MNHEY and CDR2 SVGAGI. The V segment lost 7 bases and the J segment 6 bases; nucleotides outside the gene matches: 11. CDR3 coding DNA: TGTGCCAGCACCACGCGCAGGGGGCGAGGTCAGCCCCAGCATTTT. Encoded protein: CASTTRRGRGQPQHF.